This TCR beta chain originates from a study of T cell responses to AZD1222 COVID-19 vaccine. The overall study: Analysis merged second doses at about 4 or about 12 weeks.

Study outcomes and limitations: Baseline testing showed seropositivity in only a handful of AZD1222 recipients.

CDR1 SNHLY and CDR2 FYNNEI come from the germline V gene. V was pared by 11 bases and J by 2 bases, with 15 bases between. The CDR3 covers 13 residues. Produced via immunoSEQ multiplex PCR; TCRdb's table is partial and in-frame only. The data show some 180,000 clones, 85% to 95% seen once. Regarding this clone: The antigen remains unidentified.

The chain combines TRBV2 with TRBJ2-5, with D unresolved. The sequenced sample was peripheral blood, obtained on day 0 of AZD1222 vaccination. The source is an adult in good health. CDR3 sequence reads: CAAPFAYQETQYF. The CDR3 nucleotides read TGTGCCGCCCCTTTTGCGTATCAAGAGACCCAGTACTTC.